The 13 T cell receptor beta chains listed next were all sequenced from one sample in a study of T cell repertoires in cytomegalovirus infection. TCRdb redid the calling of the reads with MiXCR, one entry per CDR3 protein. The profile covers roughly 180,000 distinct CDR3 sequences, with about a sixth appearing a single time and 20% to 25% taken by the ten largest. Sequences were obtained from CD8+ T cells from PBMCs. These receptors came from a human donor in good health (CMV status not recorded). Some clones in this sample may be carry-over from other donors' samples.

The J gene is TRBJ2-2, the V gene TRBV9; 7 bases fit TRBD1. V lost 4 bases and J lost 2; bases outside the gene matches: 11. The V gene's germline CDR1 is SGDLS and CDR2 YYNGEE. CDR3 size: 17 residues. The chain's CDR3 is CASSTPRDRTNTGELFF. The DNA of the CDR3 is TGTGCCAGCAGCACACCGAGGGACAGAACCAACACCGGGGAGCTGTTTTTT.

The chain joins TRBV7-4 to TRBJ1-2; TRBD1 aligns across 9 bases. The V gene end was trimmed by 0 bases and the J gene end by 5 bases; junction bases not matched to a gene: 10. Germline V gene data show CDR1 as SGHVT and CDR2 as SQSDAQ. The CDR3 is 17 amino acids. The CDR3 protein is CASSLASQGQGLYGYTF. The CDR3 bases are TGTGCCAGCAGCTTAGCCTCCCAGGGACAGGGATTATATGGCTACACCTTC. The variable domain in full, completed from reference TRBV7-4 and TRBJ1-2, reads GAGVSQSPRYKVAKRGRDVALRCDSISGHVTLYWYRQTLGQGSEVLTYSQSDAQRDKSGRPSGRFSAERPERSVSTLKIQRTEQGDSAVYLCASSLASQGQGLYGYTFGSGTRLTVV.

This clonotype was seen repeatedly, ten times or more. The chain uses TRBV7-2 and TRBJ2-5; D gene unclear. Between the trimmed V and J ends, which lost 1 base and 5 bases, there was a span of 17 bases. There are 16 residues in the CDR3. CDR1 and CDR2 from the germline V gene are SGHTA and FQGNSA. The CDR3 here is CASSLVELNPGETQYF. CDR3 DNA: TGTGCCAGCAGCTTAGTAGAGCTCAACCCTGGGGAGACCCAGTACTTC.

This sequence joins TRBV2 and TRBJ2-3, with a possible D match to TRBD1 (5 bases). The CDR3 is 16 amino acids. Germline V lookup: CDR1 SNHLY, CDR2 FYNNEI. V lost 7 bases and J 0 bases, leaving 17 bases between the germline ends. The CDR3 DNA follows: TGTGCCAGCACCCCTCGGACAACTCGAAGCACAGATACGCAGTATTTT. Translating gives CASTPRTTRSTDTQYF.

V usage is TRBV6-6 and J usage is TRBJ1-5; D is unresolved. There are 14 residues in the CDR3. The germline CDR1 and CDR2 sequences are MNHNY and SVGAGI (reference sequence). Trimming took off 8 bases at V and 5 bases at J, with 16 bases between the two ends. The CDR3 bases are TGTGCCAGCTTCATGGTTCCAACGGATCAGCCCCAGCATTTT. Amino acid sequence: CASFMVPTDQPQHF.

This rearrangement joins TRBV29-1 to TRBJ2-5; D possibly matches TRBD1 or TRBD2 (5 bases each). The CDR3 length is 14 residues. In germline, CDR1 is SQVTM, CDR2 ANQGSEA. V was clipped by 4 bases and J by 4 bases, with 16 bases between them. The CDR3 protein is CSVGGVGELETQYF. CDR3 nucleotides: TGCAGCGTTGGAGGGGTCGGAGAGTTAGAGACCCAGTACTTC.

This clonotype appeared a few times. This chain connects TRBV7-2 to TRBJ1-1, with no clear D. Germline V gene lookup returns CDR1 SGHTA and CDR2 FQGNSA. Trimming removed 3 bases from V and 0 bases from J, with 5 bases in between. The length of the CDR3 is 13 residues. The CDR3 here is CASSLVMNTEAFF. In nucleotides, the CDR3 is TGTGCCAGCAGCTTGGTGATGAACACTGAAGCTTTCTTT. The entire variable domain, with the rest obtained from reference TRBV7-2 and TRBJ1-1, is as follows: GAGVSQSPSNKVTEKGKDVELRCDPISGHTALYWYRQSLGQGLEFLIYFQGNSAPDKSGLPSDRFSAERTGGSVSTLTIQRTQQEDSAVYLCASSLVMNTEAFFGQGTRLTVV.

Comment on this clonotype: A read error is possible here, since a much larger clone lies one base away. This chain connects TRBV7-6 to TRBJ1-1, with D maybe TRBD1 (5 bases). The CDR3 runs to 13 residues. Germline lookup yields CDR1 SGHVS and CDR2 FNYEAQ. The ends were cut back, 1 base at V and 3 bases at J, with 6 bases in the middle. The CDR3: CASSLEGDTEAFF. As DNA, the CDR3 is TGTGCCAGCAGCTTAGAAGGGGACACTGAAGCTTTCTTT.

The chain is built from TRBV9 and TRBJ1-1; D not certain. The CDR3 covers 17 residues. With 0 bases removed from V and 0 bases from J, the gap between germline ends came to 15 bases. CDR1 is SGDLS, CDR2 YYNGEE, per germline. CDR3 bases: TGTGCCAGCAGCGTAGAAGGCGGAGCGATTTTGAACACTGAAGCTTTCTTT. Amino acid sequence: CASSVEGGAILNTEAFF.

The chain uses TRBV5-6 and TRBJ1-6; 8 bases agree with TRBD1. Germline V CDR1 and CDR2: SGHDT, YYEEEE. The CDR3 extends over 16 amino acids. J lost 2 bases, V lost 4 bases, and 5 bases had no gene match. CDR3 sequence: CASSPGTGTYNSPLHF. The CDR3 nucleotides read TGTGCCAGCAGCCCGGGGACAGGAACCTATAATTCACCCCTCCACTTT.

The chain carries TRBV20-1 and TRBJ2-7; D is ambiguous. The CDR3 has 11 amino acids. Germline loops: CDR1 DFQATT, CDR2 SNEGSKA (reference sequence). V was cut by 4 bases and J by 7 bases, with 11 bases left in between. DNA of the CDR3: TGCAGTGCTACGGAAGCGTGGGAGCAGTACTTC. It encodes CSATEAWEQYF.

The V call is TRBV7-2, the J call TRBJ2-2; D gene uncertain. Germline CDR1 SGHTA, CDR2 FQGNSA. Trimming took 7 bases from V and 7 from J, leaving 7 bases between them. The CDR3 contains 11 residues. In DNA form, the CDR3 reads TGTGCCAGCACCCTGGACGGGGAGCTGTTTTTT. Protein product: CASTLDGELFF. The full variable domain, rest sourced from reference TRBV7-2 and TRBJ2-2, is GAGVSQSPSNKVTEKGKDVELRCDPISGHTALYWYRQSLGQGLEFLIYFQGNSAPDKSGLPSDRFSAERTGGSVSTLTIQRTQQEDSAVYLCASTLDGELFFGEGSRLTVL.

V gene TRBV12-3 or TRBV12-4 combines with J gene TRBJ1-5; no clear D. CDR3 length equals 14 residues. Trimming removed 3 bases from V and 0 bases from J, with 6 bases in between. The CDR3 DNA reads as TGTGCCAGCAGTTTGGCGGATAGCAATCAGCCCCAGCATTTT. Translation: CASSLADSNQPQHF.